This T cell receptor (beta chain) was profiled in a study of shared clonotypes between healthy human individuals. Overall study context: Plates per donor: three CD4 naive, three CD4 memory, two CD8 naive, one CD8 memory. Study findings and constraints: Clonotype sharing among donors was thought likely to change with sequencing depth. Generally, naive subsets (rather than memory subsets) showed larger estimated richness.

As originally analysed: Filtering was not the same, since immunoSEQ gave junction-only sequences without quality scores. TCRdb keeps only in-frame clones here, not all; method: immunoSEQ multiplex PCR. D and trimming were read from the DNA, whereas the V and J calls and clone size are those reported in that table. The sample has roughly 2 million clones; 95% are singletons. In the case of this clone: Its antigen is not known. Distinct nucleotide sequences in the sample also encode this CDR3.

CDR3 length equals 15 residues. Trimming took 1 base from V and 2 from J, leaving 9 bases between them. The germline V gene has CDR1 LNHDA and CDR2 SQIVND (reference sequence). This sequence joins TRBV19 and TRBJ1-5; tentative D call: TRBD1 (6 bases). This clonotype was obtained from a man between 18 and 29 years old in good health. Sequencing input: naive CD4+ T cells sorted from blood. Subset specified: CD45RA+ positively selected. The CDR3 reads CASSIVRGGNQPQHF. The CDR3 nucleotides read TGTGCCAGTAGTATAGTCAGGGGCGGCAATCAGCCCCAGCATTTT.